This entry lists 14 T cell receptor beta chains sequenced from one sample in a study of blood T cell repertoires in COVID-19. Generated by immunoSEQ multiplex PCR, the TCRdb table keeps only in-frame clones and is missing some. The table shows 200,000 to 250,000 clones, with roughly 90% occurring only once. The sample consisted of PBMCs or T cells enriched from blood (not recorded which). Source of these receptors: a woman in her forties or fifties in a cohort exposed to, infected with or recovered from COVID-19 (not recorded which).

V usage is TRBV20-1 and J usage is TRBJ2-3; D ambiguous. CDR1 is DFQATT and CDR2 is SNEGSKA in the germline V gene (reference sequence). V shed 7 bases and J shed 8 bases, with 13 bases lying between them. This CDR3 region has 11 residues. CDR3 in DNA: TGCAGTGTTCGAGAGGCCCCTACGCAGTATTTT. Protein sequence: CSVREAPTQYF.

This clone was observed once. This rearrangement joins TRBV28 to TRBJ1-2; D might be TRBD1 (6 bases). CDR1 is MDHEN and CDR2 is SYDVKM in the germline V gene. This CDR3 contains 16 residues. The V end lost 8 bases, the J end lost 0 bases, and 19 bases lay between the germline ends. The CDR3 DNA reads TGTGCCAGCCGATCCATTGGGGGGGCCTCTAACTATGGCTACACCTTC. This gives the protein CASRSIGGASNYGYTF.

The chain carries TRBV5-1 and TRBJ2-3, with 7 positions matching TRBD1. The ends lost 3 bases at V and 2 bases at J; junction bases unmatched: 9. The germline V gene encodes CDR1 SGHRS and CDR2 YFSETQ. The CDR3 loop spans 16 amino acids. CDR3 sequence reads: CASSSNPGTATDTQYF. In nucleotides, the CDR3 is TGCGCCAGCAGCTCCAACCCCGGGACAGCCACAGATACGCAGTATTTT.

The V gene is TRBV7-9, the J gene TRBJ1-5, with no clear D. Trimming left V 1 base short and J 3 bases short, with 16 bases between. The CDR3 is made up of 17 amino acids. Per the germline V gene, CDR1 is SEHNR and CDR2 is FQNEAQ (reference sequence). CDR3 coding DNA: TGTGCCAGCAGCTTAGGGGCGGGATCTATCCCCAATCAGCCCCAGCATTTT. Protein sequence: CASSLGAGSIPNQPQHF.

This clone is a singleton in its sample. This chain joins TRBV4-1 and TRBJ1-4, with a tentative D call TRBD1 (6 bases). Trimming took off 4 bases at V and 4 bases at J, with 22 bases between the two ends. Germline-derived CDR1 and CDR2 are MGHRA and YSYEKL. CDR3 length: 18 amino acids. The CDR3 sequence is CASSLPGGPGANNEKLFF. CDR3 coding DNA: TGCGCCAGCAGCCTACCCGGGGGGCCAGGGGCTAATAATGAAAAACTGTTTTTT.

V and J are TRBV9 and TRBJ1-2; D is unclear. The germline gives CDR1 SGDLS, CDR2 YYNGEE. Trimming removed 4 bases at V and 1 base at J, with 14 bases between. The CDR3 covers 15 residues. The DNA of the CDR3 is TGTGCCAGCAGCCAAGGAGGAGTGGGTAACTATGGCTACACCTTC. Protein sequence: CASSQGGVGNYGYTF.

The chain is built from TRBV9 and TRBJ2-5; maybe TRBD1 (8 bases). CDR1 and CDR2 (germline): SGDLS, YYNGEE. The ends were cut back, 9 bases at V and 4 bases at J, with 25 bases in the middle. This CDR3 is built from 16 residues. The CDR3 protein is CAIEQGGQGRRETQYF. As DNA, the CDR3 is TGTGCCATCGAACAGGGGGGGCAGGGTCGGCGAGAGACCCAGTACTTC.

The chain carries TRBV3-1 (or the pseudogene TRBV3-2) and TRBJ1-6, with D perhaps TRBD1 (6 bases). The V end was cut by 0 bases, the J end by 10 bases, with 22 bases between. The germline CDR1 and CDR2 sequences are LGHDT and YNNKEL (reference sequence). The CDR3 runs to 18 residues. This CDR3 reads CASSQEGSWGQVRSPLHF. The CDR3 DNA follows: TGTGCCAGCAGCCAAGAGGGTTCATGGGGGCAGGTACGGTCACCCCTCCACTTT.

The rearrangement links TRBV28 to TRBJ2-6, with D possibly matching TRBD1 (6 bases). The CDR3 length is 16 residues. Deletions cut 6 bases from V and 0 bases from J, with 12 bases between. CDR1 is MDHEN, CDR2 SYDVKM, per germline. The CDR3 DNA follows: TGTGCCAGCAGGGAACAGGGCCCCTCTGGGGCCAACGTCCTGACTTTC. Protein product: CASREQGPSGANVLTF.

The chain carries TRBV9 and TRBJ2-2; 9 bases are shared with TRBD1. V trimming: 3 bases; J trimming: 6 bases; junction bases outside the gene matches: 6. The CDR3 is 15 amino acids. Germline V CDR1 and CDR2: SGDLS, YYNGEE. CDR3 sequence: CASSEGTGSPGELFF. The CDR3 DNA sequence: TGTGCCAGCAGCGAGGGGACAGGGAGTCCCGGGGAGCTGTTTTTT.

This chain uses TRBV5-1 with TRBJ2-5; 9 positions match TRBD2. Trimming removed 4 bases from V and 5 bases from J; junction bases left unmatched: 6. From germline, CDR1 is SGHRS and CDR2 YFSETQ. CDR3 length: 14 residues. CDR3 sequence: CASSGSGGGETQYF. In nucleotides, the CDR3 is TGCGCCAGCAGCGGTAGCGGGGGCGGGGAGACCCAGTACTTC. Filled out from reference TRBV5-1 and TRBJ2-5, the complete variable domain reads KAGVTQTPRYLIKTRGQQVTLSCSPISGHRSVSWYQQTPGQGLQFLFEYFSETQRNKGNFPGRFSGRQFSNSRSEMNVSTLELGDSALYLCASSGSGGGETQYFGPGTRLLVL.

The V call is TRBV6-4, the J call TRBJ1-1; the D gene is possibly TRBD1 (5 bases). The germline V gene encodes CDR1 MRHNA and CDR2 SNTAGT. Trimming took off 3 bases at V and 5 bases at J, with 13 bases between the two ends. The CDR3 spans 14 residues. The CDR3 spells CASSESQGRTEAFF. The CDR3 nucleotides are TGTGCCAGCAGTGAGTCGCAGGGAAGGACTGAAGCTTTCTTT.

The J gene is TRBJ2-3, the V gene TRBV7-2, with D possibly TRBD2 on 6 matching bases. Per the germline V gene, CDR1 is SGHTA and CDR2 is FQGNSA. Trimming removed 5 bases from V and 4 bases from J, with 16 bases in between. The CDR3 covers 15 residues. Here the CDR3 reads CASSEAPGAADTQYF. CDR3 DNA sequence: TGTGCCAGCAGCGAAGCCCCGGGAGCCGCAGATACGCAGTATTTT.

The V call is TRBV19, the J call TRBJ1-4, with 11 bases matching TRBD1. Unmatched junction bases numbered 7, after V lost 5 bases and J lost 8 bases. Germline loops: CDR1 LNHDA, CDR2 SQIVND (reference sequence). The CDR3 contains 15 residues. This CDR3 is CASSLGQGASEKLFF. CDR3 sequence (DNA): TGTGCCAGTAGTCTCGGACAGGGGGCTTCGGAAAAACTGTTTTTT.